The T cell receptor beta chain described here comes from a study of tumor-infiltrating lymphocytes in primary liver carcinoma. CDR1 is SGHRS and CDR2 is YFSETQ in the germline V gene. This CDR3 comprises 12 residues. A note on this clonotype: The junction differs from germline at one of its ends, possibly a read error.

Unsorted bulk tissue, about 18-31 mg of it, served as the source for co-extraction of RNA and DNA. Chronic HBV infection, untreated so far, was present in the patients. There were five separate regions sampled from each tumor. Priming with a constant-region primer yielded TCR beta cDNA from about 510 ng total RNA. Each TCR beta library was derived from three nested multiplex PCR rounds that employed slightly modified ARM-PCR. A C-beta reverse primer and TRBV1-TRBV30 forward primers served in each of the first two PCR rounds, at roughly 10 cycles apiece. TCRdb independently ran MiXCR on the multiplex PCR reads; one entry per CDR3 protein. The table lists 40,000 to 55,000 distinct CDR3 sequences, about two thirds of them singletons, with 29% in the top ten.

This TCR was sampled from a man in his forties with primary liver carcinoma and hepatitis B virus infection. Sequenced sample: liver tumor tissue from sampling region 5. This sample's subset: tumor region T5, tumor centre. The chain links TRBV5-1 to TRBJ1-4; no definite D call. CDR3 in amino acids: CATSLGGEKLFF. The CDR3 DNA reads as TGCGCCACCAGCTTGGGTGGGGAAAAACTGTTTTTT.